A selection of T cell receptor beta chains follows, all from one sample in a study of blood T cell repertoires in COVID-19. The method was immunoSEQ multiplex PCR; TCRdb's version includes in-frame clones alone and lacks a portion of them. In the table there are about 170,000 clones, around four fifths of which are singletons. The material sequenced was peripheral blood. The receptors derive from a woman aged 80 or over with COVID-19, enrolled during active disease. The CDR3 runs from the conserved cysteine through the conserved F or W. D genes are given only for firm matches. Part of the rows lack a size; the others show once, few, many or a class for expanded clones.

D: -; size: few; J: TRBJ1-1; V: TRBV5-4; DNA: TGTGCCAGCAGCTGGCCCCCACCATTGAACACTGAAGCTTTCTTT; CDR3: CASSWPPPLNTEAFF
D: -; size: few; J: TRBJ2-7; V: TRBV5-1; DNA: TGCGCCAGCAGCTTGGCGGACAACTACGAGCAGTACTTC; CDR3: CASSLADNYEQYF
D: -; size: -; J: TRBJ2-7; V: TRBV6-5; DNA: TGTGCCAGCAGTTGGCTCAGGGGCCCCTACGAGCAGTACTTC; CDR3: CASSWLRGPYEQYF
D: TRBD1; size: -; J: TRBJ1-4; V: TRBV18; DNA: TGTGCCAGCTCACCGGGACAGAACAATGAAAAACTGTTTTTT; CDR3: CASSPGQNNEKLFF
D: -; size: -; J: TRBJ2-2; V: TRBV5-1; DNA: TGCGCCAGCAGCTTGGTAGAGCGGAGAGGCACCGGGGAGCTGTTTTTT; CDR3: CASSLVERRGTGELFF
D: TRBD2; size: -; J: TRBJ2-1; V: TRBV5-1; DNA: TGCGCCAGCAGCGAGTCGGGAGGCTCCTACAATGAGCAGTTCTTC; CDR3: CASSESGGSYNEQFF
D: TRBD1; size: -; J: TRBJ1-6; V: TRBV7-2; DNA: TGTGCCAGCAGCTTAGTGGCAGGGGGAAATTCACCCCTCCACTTT; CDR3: CASSLVAGGNSPLHF
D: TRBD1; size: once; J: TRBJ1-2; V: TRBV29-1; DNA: TGCAGCGTTGTCCGCGACAGGGTCTATGGCTACACCTTC; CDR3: CSVVRDRVYGYTF
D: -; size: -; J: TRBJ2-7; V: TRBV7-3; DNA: TGTGCCAGCAGCTTAATGCAGGGCCTGTCCTACGAGCAGTACTTC; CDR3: CASSLMQGLSYEQYF
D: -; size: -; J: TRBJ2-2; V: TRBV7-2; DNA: TGTGCCAGCACCCGTAGGATAGGAGGCGCGAACACCGGGGAGCTGTTTTTT; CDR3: CASTRRIGGANTGELFF
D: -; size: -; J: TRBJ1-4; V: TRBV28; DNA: TGTGCCAGCAAGCCACCTAATGAAAAACTGTTTTTT; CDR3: CASKPPNEKLFF
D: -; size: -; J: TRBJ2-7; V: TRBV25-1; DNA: TGTGCCAGCAGTGAACAGGGATTCTCCTACGAGCAGTACTTC; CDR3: CASSEQGFSYEQYF
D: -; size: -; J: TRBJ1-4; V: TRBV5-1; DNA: TGCGCCAGCAGCAACTACAGGGAAATGTTTTTT; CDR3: CASSNYREMFF
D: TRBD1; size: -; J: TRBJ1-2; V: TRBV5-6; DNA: TGTGCCAGCAGCCCACAGGGGGCGGGTTATGGCTACACCTTC; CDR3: CASSPQGAGYGYTF
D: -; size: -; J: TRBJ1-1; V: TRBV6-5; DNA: TGTGCCAGCATGGACAGACACATGAACACTGAAGCTTTCTTT; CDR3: CASMDRHMNTEAFF
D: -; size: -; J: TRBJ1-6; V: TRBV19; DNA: TGTGCCAGTAGAGGAGGGTTTGAGAATTCACCCCTCCACTTT; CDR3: CASRGGFENSPLHF
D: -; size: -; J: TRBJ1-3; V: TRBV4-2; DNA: TGTGCCAGCAGCCAGACCGAGGGCACAAACACCATATATTTT; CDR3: CASSQTEGTNTIYF
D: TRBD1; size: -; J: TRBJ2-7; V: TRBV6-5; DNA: TGTGCCAGCAGTTCGACAGGGGGGCGTCTCGAGCAGTACTTC; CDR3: CASSSTGGRLEQYF
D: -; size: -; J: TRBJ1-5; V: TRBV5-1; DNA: TGCGCCAGCAGCTTAGAGGGAAATAGTCAGCCCCAGCATTTT; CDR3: CASSLEGNSQPQHF
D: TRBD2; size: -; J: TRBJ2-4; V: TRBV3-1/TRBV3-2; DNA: TGTGCCAGCAGCCAGCTAGCGGGGGCCGCCCTTCAGTACTTC; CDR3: CASSQLAGAALQYF
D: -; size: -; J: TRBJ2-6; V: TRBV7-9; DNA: TGTGCCAGCAGCTTTGGACAGCCTGGGGCCAACGTCCTGACTTTC; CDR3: CASSFGQPGANVLTF
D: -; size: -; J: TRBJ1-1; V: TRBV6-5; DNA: TGTGCCAACGGACACGGGAACACTGAAGCTTTCTTT; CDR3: CANGHGNTEAFF